This TCR beta chain came from a study of molecular identifiers for immune sequencing clone quantification. Study overall: Five aliquots were made in replicates from the RNA of approximately 22,000 or 94,000 naive CD8 cells, and four were sequenced.

Construction of naive CD8 libraries employed about 20,000 to 1,100,000 sorted cells together with 10%, 30% or 50% RNA. Sorting captured naive CD8 T cells as CD8+CD4-CCR7+CD45RA+. The trim removed 9 bases at V and 3 bases at J, leaving 4 bases unmatched. Germline CDR1 and CDR2: LNHDA and SQIVND (reference sequence). The CDR3 contains 13 residues. Findings of the study overall: Spiked Jurkat TCR RNA equivalent to one cell was reportedly detectable in one million naive cells.

Of note for this clonotype: What it recognizes is unknown.

TCRdb used MiXCR to reprocess the PCR reads, holding one entry per CDR3 protein. The sample lists under 600,000 distinct CDR3 sequences; less than 30% were seen once. The sequencing sample was made of naive CD8+ T cells from blood, with Jurkat cell RNA spiked in. As for subset: FACS-sorted CD8+CD4-CCR7+CD45RA+ naive T cells. V gene TRBV19 combines with J gene TRBJ1-5, with 8 nucleotides matching TRBD1. The receptor was derived from a human donor in good health. Some libraries in this study had Jurkat cell RNA spiked in. This CDR3 is CASGQGSNQPQHF. CDR3 DNA: TGTGCCAGCGGACAGGGCTCCAATCAGCCCCAGCATTTT.